The 26 T cell receptor beta chains below come from one sample, sequenced in a study of CD8 T cells in Susac syndrome. RNA totalling about 0.45 to 1 ug underwent reverse transcription with random hexamers. A single record per CDR3 protein comes from TCRdb applying MiXCR to the immunoSEQ multiplex PCR reads. This sample yields about 210,000 distinct CDR3 sequences, of which around 95% are seen a single time; around 0.1% belongs to the top ten. Material: CD4+ T cells from PBMCs. These receptors all stem from a human donor in good health.

This chain connects TRBV11-2 to TRBJ2-7; D perhaps matches TRBD2 (6 bases). Between the trimmed V and J ends, which lost 5 bases and 0 bases, there was a span of 11 bases. The CDR3 totals 14 residues. Germline-derived CDR1 and CDR2 are SGHAT and FQNNGV. The CDR3 here is CASSGREISYEQYV. In DNA, the CDR3 is TGTGCCAGCAGCGGCCGGGAGATCTCCTACGAGCAGTACGTC.

The V gene is TRBV24-1, the J gene TRBJ2-7; D perhaps matches TRBD2 (5 bases). There are 15 residues in the CDR3. CDR1 KGHDR and CDR2 SFDVKD come from the germline V gene. V lost 5 bases, J lost 4 bases, and 17 bases lay in between. As DNA, the CDR3 is TGTGCCACCAGTGGGACCAACGCGTGGAGGTACGAGCAGTACGTC. It yields the protein CATSGTNAWRYEQYV.

The V gene is TRBV12-3 or TRBV12-4, the J gene TRBJ2-5; 12 nucleotides match TRBD1. The trim removed 8 bases at V and 5 bases at J, leaving 6 bases unmatched. The CDR3 loop spans 14 amino acids. The CDR3 nucleotides are TGTGCCAGCGGGAGTGGGACAGGGGGCGAGACCCAGTACTTC. Protein: CASGSGTGGETQYF.

The CDR3 sequence is CASSLKAAEETQYF. CDR3 in DNA: TGTGCCAGCAGCTTGAAGGCTGCTGAGGAGACCCAGTACTTC. V gene TRBV5-4 combines with J gene TRBJ2-5; D remains ambiguous. CDR3 length: 14 residues. V was shortened by 1 base and J by 5 bases, with 12 bases between the two germline ends. Germline loops: CDR1 SGHNT, CDR2 YYREEE (reference sequence). Drawing the rest from reference TRBV5-4 and TRBJ2-5, the complete variable domain is ETGVTQSPTHLIKTRGQQVTLRCSSQSGHNTVSWYQQALGQGPQFIFQYYREEENGRGNFPPRFSGLQFPNYSSELNVNALELDDSALYLCASSLKAAEETQYFGPGTRLLVL.

The chain uses TRBV20-1 and TRBJ2-3, with D possibly matching TRBD2 (5 bases). The CDR3 contains 13 residues. From germline, CDR1 is DFQATT and CDR2 SNEGSKA (reference sequence). V was pared by 6 bases and J by 5 bases, with 15 bases between. CDR3 region: CSAPPLARDTQYF. The CDR3 DNA follows: TGCAGTGCCCCACCCTTAGCGAGAGATACGCAGTATTTT.

This rearrangement joins TRBV11-2 to TRBJ2-6; no clear D gene. Germline V lookup: CDR1 SGHAT, CDR2 FQNNGV. The CDR3 runs 18 residues. Trimming shortened V by 4 bases and J by 0 bases, and 16 bases separated the two germline ends. For the CDR3, the DNA is TGTGCCAGCAGCTCCGTTAACAGACCCCTCTCTGGGGCCAACGTCCTGACTTTC. Its translation is CASSSVNRPLSGANVLTF.

CDR3 residues: CAGAVRETQYF. The DNA for the CDR3 is TGTGCCGGGGCGGTCCGGGAGACCCAGTACTTC. V usage is TRBV30 and J usage is TRBJ2-5; the D gene is possibly TRBD1 (5 bases). CDR1 and CDR2 from the germline V gene are GTSNPN and SVGIG (reference sequence). V lost 8 bases and J 5 bases, leaving 12 bases between the germline ends. This CDR3 region has 11 residues.

The chain uses TRBV29-1 and TRBJ1-5; TRBD1 aligns across 8 bases. The CDR3 extends over 14 amino acids. Germline trimming cut 4 bases from V and 3 bases from J; bases unmatched to any gene: 5. Germline V gene data show CDR1 as SQVTM and CDR2 as ANQGSEA. The CDR3, as DNA: TGCAGCGTTGCAACAGGGGGTATCAATCAGCCCCAGCATTTT. Protein sequence: CSVATGGINQPQHF.

This clonotype was counted only a few times. The rearrangement uses TRBV7-2 and TRBJ2-2; weak D call: TRBD1 (6 bases). Germline V lookup: CDR1 SGHTA, CDR2 FQGNSA. The V end lost 1 base, the J end lost 4 bases, and 7 bases lay between the germline ends. The CDR3 consists of 14 residues. The CDR3 sequence is CASSLVGGTGELFF. The CDR3 coding sequence is TGTGCCAGCAGCTTAGTAGGGGGCACCGGGGAGCTGTTTTTT.

The gene calls are TRBV30 and TRBJ2-3; 7 bases line up with TRBD2. The V and J ends lost 2 bases and 0 bases, in that order; junction bases with no gene match: 2. The CDR3 is 14 amino acids. Germline values: CDR1 GTSNPN, CDR2 SVGIG (reference sequence). The CDR3: CAWSSGTSTDTQYF. DNA for the CDR3: TGTGCCTGGAGTAGCGGGACTAGCACAGATACGCAGTATTTT.

The chain links TRBV28 to TRBJ2-2; D is uncertain. V was cut by 3 bases and J by 4 bases, with 9 bases left in between. Germline CDR1 MDHEN, CDR2 SYDVKM. The CDR3 is 14 amino acids. The CDR3 DNA sequence: TGTGCCAGCAGTTTCCAGCGAGTCACCGGGGAGCTGTTTTTT. This sequence encodes CASSFQRVTGELFF.

This clonotype showed up just once. CDR3: CSAPPGQGGEQYV. In nucleotides, the CDR3 is TGCAGTGCACCCCCGGGACAGGGGGGCGAGCAGTACGTC. The J gene is TRBJ2-7, the V gene TRBV20-1, with 11 bases identical to TRBD1. The V and J ends lost 6 bases and 6 bases, in that order; junction bases with no gene match: 7. The CDR3 extends over 13 amino acids. CDR1 DFQATT and CDR2 SNEGSKA come from the germline V gene (reference sequence).

This rearrangement joins TRBV20-1 to TRBJ2-3; TRBD2 agrees at 10 bases. Germline lookup yields CDR1 DFQATT and CDR2 SNEGSKA (reference sequence). Unmatched junction bases numbered 10, after V lost 5 bases and J lost 2 bases. The CDR3 loop spans 16 amino acids. DNA of the CDR3: TGCAGTGCTGTCCTCGATAGCGGGAGGATCACAGATACGCAGTATTTT. It is translated as CSAVLDSGRITDTQYF.

The chain carries TRBV3-1 and TRBJ2-2; a weak D match, TRBD2 (6 bases). V was pared by 1 base and J by 2 bases, with 11 bases between. The CDR3 has 16 residues. Germline V lookup: CDR1 LGHDT, CDR2 YNNKEL (reference sequence). The CDR3 sequence is CASSQVEGRNTGELFF. For the CDR3, the DNA is TGTGCCAGCAGCCAAGTGGAGGGCCGAAACACCGGGGAGCTGTTTTTT.

The rearrangement links TRBV29-1 to TRBJ1-2; 8 nucleotides line up with TRBD1. The CDR3 has 13 amino acids. CDR1 SQVTM and CDR2 ANQGSEA come from the germline V gene. V was clipped by 6 bases and J by 0 bases; unmatched bases: 3. CDR3 in DNA: TGCAGCGTGACAGGGGAAGCTAACTATGGCTACACCTTC. This sequence encodes CSVTGEANYGYTF.

The J gene is TRBJ2-1, the V gene TRBV9; perhaps D is TRBD1 or TRBD2 (6 bases each). Germline lookup yields CDR1 SGDLS and CDR2 YYNGEE. The V gene lost 1 base and the J gene lost 1 base, with 9 bases spanning the gap. The CDR3 consists of 15 residues. CDR3 sequence reads: CASSVRGVSYNEQFF. The CDR3 nucleotides read TGTGCCAGCAGCGTAAGGGGGGTTTCCTACAATGAGCAGTTCTTC.

J is TRBJ2-7 and V is TRBV12-3 or TRBV12-4; 8 bases align to TRBD1. The CDR3 is made up of 13 amino acids. The trim removed 5 bases at V and 2 bases at J, leaving 2 bases unmatched. CDR3 loop: CASSVGQAYEQYF. CDR3 DNA sequence: TGTGCCAGCAGTGTGGGACAGGCCTACGAGCAGTACTTC.

This chain links TRBV6-2 or TRBV6-3 with TRBJ2-7; D uncertain. The germline V gene encodes CDR1 MNHEY and CDR2 SVGEGT. The CDR3 totals 14 residues. V was pared by 5 bases and J by 0 bases, with 11 bases between. CDR3 coding DNA: TGTGCCAGCAGTCGTGGCCAGGTCTCCTACGAGCAGTACTTC. Its translation is CASSRGQVSYEQYF.

CDR3 sequence (DNA): TGTGCCAGCAGCTTTACAGGGTTCGAGGACATTCAGTACTTC. It specifies CASSFTGFEDIQYF. The chain carries TRBV7-9 and TRBJ2-4, with a weak D call TRBD1 (6 bases). Germline CDR1 is SEHNR and CDR2 is FQNEAQ (reference sequence). V was cut by 3 bases and J by 8 bases, with 14 bases left in between. CDR3 size: 14 residues.

The V call is TRBV28, the J call TRBJ1-4; TRBD1 might be the D (5 bases). Germline V CDR1 and CDR2: MDHEN, SYDVKM. The CDR3 totals 12 residues. Between the trimmed V and J ends, which lost 11 bases and 7 bases, there was a span of 14 bases. The CDR3 nucleotides are TGTGCCGCCCGAGGGGCCGGTGAAAAACTGTTTTTT. Protein: CAARGAGEKLFF. Supplemented by reference TRBV28 and TRBJ1-4, the full variable domain reads DVKVTQSSRYLVKRTGEKVFLECVQDMDHENMFWYRQDPGLGLRLIYFSYDVKMKEKGDIPEGYSVSREKKERFSLILESASTNQTSMYLCAARGAGEKLFFGSGTQLSVL.

Remarks on this clonotype: The CDR3 does not close with the conserved phenylalanine or tryptophan, likely indicating a read error. The J gene is TRBJ2-5, the V gene TRBV27; TRBD2 matches at 8 bases. The germline V gene encodes CDR1 MNHEY and CDR2 SMNVEV (reference sequence). V lost 5 bases to trimming and J lost 4 bases; unmatched junction nucleotides: 9. There are 15 residues in the CDR3. Here the CDR3 reads CASSPPGRGGETQYL. CDR3 DNA sequence: TGTGCCAGCAGTCCCCCCGGGAGGGGAGGAGAGACCCAGTACCTC.

This clonotype came up a few times. This chain's CDR3 is CASSPDRTYGYTF. CDR3 DNA sequence: TGTGCCAGCTCACCGGACAGAACGTATGGCTACACCTTC. This chain connects TRBV14 to TRBJ1-2, with a tentative D call TRBD1 (6 bases). Germline assignment: CDR1 SGHDN and CDR2 FVKESK. The CDR3 has 13 amino acids. V shed 8 bases and J shed 5 bases, with 15 bases lying between them.

This clonotype was detected only once. J is TRBJ2-7 and V is TRBV3-1; D gene ambiguous. The germline CDR1 and CDR2 sequences are LGHDT and YNNKEL (reference sequence). V lost 3 bases and J 3 bases, leaving 12 bases between the germline ends. This CDR3 comprises 14 residues. The CDR3 DNA sequence: TGTGCCAGCAGCCAGGATAGGCGCAGCTACGAGCAGTACTTC. This sequence encodes CASSQDRRSYEQYF.

The CDR3 DNA follows: TGCAGCGTTGAAGTCATCAGGGGTGAGACCCAGTACTTC. This translates into CSVEVIRGETQYF. This rearrangement joins TRBV29-1 to TRBJ2-5; the D gene is possibly TRBD1 (6 bases). The germline V and J ends were trimmed by 1 base and 5 bases, with 11 bases remaining between them. The CDR3 is 13 amino acids. Per the germline V gene, CDR1 is SQVTM and CDR2 is ANQGSEA.

The CDR3 bases are TGTGCCAGTAGCAGGGCGCACGGGGCCAACGTCCTGACTTTC. It encodes CASSRAHGANVLTF. The chain joins TRBV11-2 to TRBJ2-6; D is perhaps TRBD1 (5 bases). Per germline, CDR1 SGHAT and CDR2 FQNNGV. V lost 9 bases and J lost 4, with 13 bases in between. The CDR3 consists of 14 residues. The complete variable domain, with remaining parts taken from reference TRBV11-2 and TRBJ2-6, reads EAGVAQSPRYKIIEKRQSVAFWCNPISGHATLYWYQQILGQGPKLLIQFQNNGVVDDSQLPKDRFSAERLKGVDSTLKIQPAKLEDSAVYLCASSRAHGANVLTFGAGSRLTVL.

This clonotype was seen a single time. This chain links TRBV3-1 with TRBJ1-1; D is uncertain. The CDR3 loop spans 11 amino acids. V dropped 1 base and J dropped 11 bases, with 8 bases sitting between them. The germline CDR1 and CDR2 sequences are LGHDT and YNNKEL (reference sequence). CDR3 nucleotide sequence: TGTGCCAGCAGCCAAGCGGCGGTCGCTTTCTTT. This translates into CASSQAAVAFF.